The 14 T cell receptor beta chains reported below all come from one sample, sequenced in a study of blood T cells in healthy people across ages. Then a second PCR, running about 7 to 11 cycles, was carried out with a sample-barcoded 5' primer and a J-beta primer mix. TCRdb redid the calling of the 5' RACE reads with MiXCR, one entry per CDR3 protein. The data contain about 580,000 distinct CDR3 sequences, around half of them singletons. The specimen sequenced was blood. These receptors originate from an older man in good health.

V is TRBV7-9 and J is TRBJ1-5; unclear D gene. The germline CDR1 and CDR2 sequences are SEHNR and FQNEAQ (reference sequence). This CDR3 spans 16 amino acids. Trimming removed 5 bases from V and 0 bases from J, with 14 bases in between. DNA for the CDR3: TGTGCCAGCAGCCCCCCTCGTTTCTGTAGCAATCAGCCCCAGCATTTT. It translates to CASSPPRFCSNQPQHF.

This clonotype was seen a few times. This chain joins TRBV28 and TRBJ2-3; possibly TRBD2 for D (6 bases). The CDR3 consists of 13 residues. Germline-derived CDR1 and CDR2 are MDHEN and SYDVKM. V lost 7 bases and J 4 bases, leaving 12 bases between the germline ends. CDR3 DNA: TGTGCCAGCACCCTGGGGGGTGCAGATACGCAGTATTTT. Its translation is CASTLGGADTQYF.

The sample holds many counts of this clonotype. V usage is TRBV6-5 and J usage is TRBJ2-1; 7 bases align to TRBD2. The length of the CDR3 is 14 residues. CDR1 is MNHEY, CDR2 SVGAGI, per germline. Trimming cost V 7 bases and J 5 bases; bases outside gene matches: 8. The CDR3 sequence: CASTKRGSNNEQFF. The CDR3 coding sequence is TGTGCCAGCACAAAACGCGGGAGTAACAATGAGCAGTTCTTC.

V gene TRBV9 combines with J gene TRBJ2-3; 10 positions match TRBD2. CDR1 SGDLS and CDR2 YYNGEE come from the germline V gene. V was pared by 0 bases and J by 7 bases, with 5 bases of the junction left unmatched. The CDR3 loop spans 15 amino acids. Written as DNA, the CDR3 is TGTGCCAGCAGCGTAGGAGCGGGGGGGCCTAATACGCAGTATTTT. Translating it yields CASSVGAGGPNTQYF.

This rearrangement joins TRBV20-1 to TRBJ1-1; D not certain. Germline assignment: CDR1 DFQATT and CDR2 SNEGSKA (reference sequence). Trimming left V 1 base short and J 3 bases short, with 15 bases between. The CDR3 is 15 amino acids. The CDR3 nucleotides read TGCAGTGCTAGAGCTCTTCTGGTTGGGGACACTGAAGCTTTCTTT. Encoded protein: CSARALLVGDTEAFF.

The rearrangement links TRBV28 to TRBJ2-7, with 9 bases that match TRBD2. J gave up 1 base and V 6 bases, and 10 bases lay outside the gene matches. The CDR3 has 16 amino acids. Germline CDR1 and CDR2: MDHEN and SYDVKM. CDR3 sequence: CASRGGAGGLSYEQYF. The CDR3 DNA sequence: TGTGCCAGCAGAGGGGGGGCGGGAGGGTTATCCTACGAGCAGTACTTC.

As concerns this clonotype: The junction departs from germline at one end; a sequencing error may be responsible. This chain connects TRBV20-1 to TRBJ2-1; 8 bases fit TRBD2. CDR3 length: 14 amino acids. Germline V gene data show CDR1 as DFQATT and CDR2 as SNEGSKA (reference sequence). The CDR3 region has the DNA TGCGGTGCTCTTACTAGCGGATATTACAATGAGCAGTTCTTC. Protein: CGALTSGYYNEQFF.

V is TRBV6-2 or TRBV6-3 and J is TRBJ2-1; TRBD1 matches at 11 bases. Germline loops: CDR1 MNHEY, CDR2 SVGEGT. The CDR3 runs 15 residues. The V gene end was trimmed by 7 bases and the J gene end by 7 bases; junction bases not matched to a gene: 9. The CDR3: CASTMTGQGENEQFF. CDR3 nucleotide sequence: TGTGCCAGCACTATGACGGGACAGGGGGAAAATGAGCAGTTCTTC.

The rearrangement joins TRBV4-3 to TRBJ1-4; 7 bases align to TRBD1. Germline CDR1 reads LGHNA; CDR2 reads YSLEER. Trimming cost V 0 bases and J 7 bases; bases outside gene matches: 5. The CDR3 has 15 amino acids. CDR3 bases: TGCGCCAGCAGCCAAGATCCCAGGGGGAGTGAAAAACTGTTTTTT. Its protein is CASSQDPRGSEKLFF.

The chain uses TRBV20-1 and TRBJ1-2, with 9 bases aligning to TRBD1. The V gene's germline CDR1 is DFQATT and CDR2 SNEGSKA (reference sequence). This CDR3 has 14 residues. After removal of 7 bases from V and 7 bases from J, the junction contained 13 bases not matched to a gene. Here the CDR3 DNA reads TGCAGTGTTCGAGAGGGACAGGGAGTTCGTGGCTACACCTTC. It codes for CSVREGQGVRGYTF.

The chain joins TRBV7-2 to TRBJ2-1; 8 bases match TRBD1. After removal of 1 base from V and 6 bases from J, the junction contained 8 bases not matched to a gene. The germline V gene encodes CDR1 SGHTA and CDR2 FQGNSA. The CDR3 covers 16 residues. DNA for the CDR3: TGTGCCAGCAGCTTAGTGGGCAGGGGGCAAGGCAATGAGCAGTTCTTC. Translated, it gives CASSLVGRGQGNEQFF.

This clonotype was observed at least ten times. This chain uses TRBV29-1 with TRBJ2-7; no reliable D call. Trimming pared 6 bases from V and 2 bases from J, leaving 8 bases between. CDR3 size: 11 residues. Germline values: CDR1 SQVTM, CDR2 ANQGSEA. The CDR3 loop is CSVARPYEQYF. Here the CDR3 DNA reads TGCAGCGTAGCTCGACCCTACGAGCAGTACTTC.

The chain has TRBV4-2 and TRBJ1-6; 10 bases line up with TRBD1. This CDR3 comprises 16 residues. V lost 0 bases, J lost 10 bases, and 6 bases stayed unmatched. Germline CDR1 is LGHNA and CDR2 is YNFKEQ. The CDR3 sequence is CASSQDGTGVGSPLHF. The CDR3 DNA is TGTGCCAGCAGCCAAGACGGGACAGGGGTAGGGTCACCCCTCCACTTT.

V is TRBV3-1 and J is TRBJ1-2, with 9 positions matching TRBD1. This CDR3 comprises 14 residues. Germline values: CDR1 LGHDT, CDR2 YNNKEL (reference sequence). V was clipped by 4 bases and J by 4 bases; unmatched bases: 4. The CDR3 DNA reads as TGTGCCAGCAGCCGTACAGGGGGCTTCTATGGCTACACCTTC. Its protein is CASSRTGGFYGYTF.